These 23 T cell receptor beta chains share one sample of origin, sequenced in a study of CD8+CD57+ T cells in acquired aplastic anemia. Before being chosen for sequencing, patients had shown CD8+CD57+ cell expansion by flow cytometry. CDR3 and TCR beta VDJ profiling relied on a genomic DNA template. TCRdb itself ran the reads through MiXCR, one entry per CDR3 protein. Among under 250,000 distinct CDR3 sequences listed, about 60% were seen once. The sample was sorted CD4+, CD8+, or CD8+CD57+ T cells (not recorded which) from PBMCs. Source of these receptors: a human donor with aplastic anemia.

This clonotype was found a few times. The chain employs TRBV7-9 and TRBJ1-2; TRBD1 is a possible D gene (5 bases). The germline V gene has CDR1 SEHNR and CDR2 FQNEAQ (reference sequence). CDR3 length: 16 residues. V was trimmed by 2 bases and J by 7 bases, leaving 20 bases between them. DNA for the CDR3: TGTGCCAGCAGCTTATCGCAGACAGAAGGGGCCTTTGGCTACACCTTC. This encodes CASSLSQTEGAFGYTF.

This chain uses TRBV7-9 with TRBJ2-5; 11 bases line up with TRBD2. From germline, CDR1 is SEHNR and CDR2 FQNEAQ (reference sequence). With V trimmed by 4 bases and J by 4 bases, 8 bases remained unmatched. There are 16 residues in the CDR3. The CDR3, as DNA: TGTGCCAGCAGCTCCCATAGCGGGGGGGCCGGAGAGACCCAGTACTTC. It specifies CASSSHSGGAGETQYF.

The chain employs TRBV5-1 and TRBJ2-2, with D unclear. The V gene lost 6 bases and the J gene lost 7 bases, with 4 bases spanning the gap. This CDR3 comprises 10 residues. Germline CDR1 and CDR2: SGHRS and YFSETQ. CDR3 sequence (DNA): TGCGCCAGCACCCTCGGGGAGCTGTTTTTT. Translated: CASTLGELFF.

The chain is built from TRBV9 and TRBJ2-1; D tentatively reads TRBD1 or TRBD2 (5 bases each). V was cut by 1 base and J by 10 bases, with 18 bases left in between. CDR1 is SGDLS and CDR2 is YYNGEE in the germline V gene. The CDR3 runs to 15 residues. The CDR3 region is CASSVLGTSSSEQFF. In nucleotides, the CDR3 is TGTGCCAGCAGCGTACTCGGGACCTCATCATCAGAGCAGTTCTTC.

The chain carries TRBV7-8 and TRBJ2-1; 11 positions match TRBD2. CDR1 and CDR2 (germline): SGHVS, FQNEAQ. After removal of 3 bases from V and 2 bases from J, the junction contained 3 bases not matched to a gene. The CDR3 sequence is 16 residues long. CDR3 sequence (DNA): TGTGCCAGCAGCTTGCAACTAGCGGGGGCCTACAATGAGCAGTTCTTC. Residues: CASSLQLAGAYNEQFF.

This chain joins TRBV9 and TRBJ1-2; no clear D gene. The CDR3 runs 14 residues. Trimming stripped 0 bases from V and 3 bases from J, with 9 bases between. The germline V gene encodes CDR1 SGDLS and CDR2 YYNGEE. The CDR3 sequence: CASSVASPDYGYTF. For the CDR3, the DNA is TGTGCCAGCAGCGTAGCATCCCCAGACTATGGCTACACCTTC.

In DNA, the CDR3 is TGTGCCAGCAGTCGTGAAGGTTCCAGCTATGGCTACACCTTC. It encodes CASSREGSSYGYTF. The chain is built from TRBV25-1 and TRBJ1-2; D is unclear. CDR3 size: 14 residues. CDR1 is MGHDK and CDR2 is SYGVNS in the germline V gene. V lost 5 bases to trimming and J lost 4 bases, with 14 bases between them.

The chain joins TRBV19 to TRBJ1-3; D is unresolved. The CDR3 spans 13 residues. CDR1 LNHDA and CDR2 SQIVND come from the germline V gene (reference sequence). The ends were cut back, 8 bases at V and 4 bases at J, with 12 bases in the middle. In DNA form, the CDR3 reads TGTGCCAGTCTACCTAGGCCGGGAAACACCATATATTTT. Translated: CASLPRPGNTIYF.

This clonotype was found a few times. The CDR3 DNA follows: TGTGCCACCAGCCCTAGCGGGAGCTCCTACAATGAGCAGTTCTTC. Its protein product is CATSPSGSSYNEQFF. The rearrangement links TRBV24-1 to TRBJ2-1; 10 nucleotides match TRBD2. This CDR3 has 15 residues. CDR1 KGHDR and CDR2 SFDVKD come from the germline V gene. With V trimmed by 7 bases and J by 0 bases, 2 bases remained unmatched.

V usage is TRBV20-1 and J usage is TRBJ2-1; D gene uncertain. The V gene lost 2 bases and the J gene lost 15 bases, with 14 bases spanning the gap. Germline values: CDR1 DFQATT, CDR2 SNEGSKA (reference sequence). The CDR3 covers 11 residues. The CDR3 sequence is CSARSSEVWFF. The DNA for the CDR3 is TGCAGTGCTAGATCAAGTGAAGTGTGGTTCTTC.

The chain uses TRBV19 and TRBJ2-7; 10 nucleotides match TRBD1. V gave up 4 bases and J gave up 4 bases; unmatched junction bases: 10. The CDR3 is made up of 16 amino acids. CDR1 LNHDA and CDR2 SQIVND come from the germline V gene (reference sequence). This CDR3 is CASSRSGTGVPYEQYF. CDR3 bases: TGTGCCAGTAGTAGGTCCGGGACAGGGGTTCCATACGAGCAGTACTTC. The full variable domain, its missing parts supplied by reference TRBV19 and TRBJ2-7, is DGGITQSPKYLFRKEGQNVTLSCEQNLNHDAMYWYRQDPGQGLRLIYYSQIVNDFQKGDIAEGYSVSREKKESFPLTVTSAQKNPTAFYLCASSRSGTGVPYEQYFGPGTRLTVT.

The genes are TRBV7-8 and TRBJ2-7, with unresolved D. Trimming took 3 bases from V and 2 from J, leaving 8 bases between them. There are 13 residues in the CDR3. Germline values: CDR1 SGHVS, CDR2 FQNEAQ. CDR3 in DNA: TGTGCCAGCAGCTTGGACCGAACCTACGAGCAGTACTTC. Amino acids: CASSLDRTYEQYF. Combining the CDR3 with reference TRBV7-8 and TRBJ2-7 gives the whole variable domain GAGVSQSPRYKVAKRGQDVALRCDPISGHVSLFWYQQALGQGPEFLTYFQNEAQLDKSGLPSDRFFAERPEGSVSTLKIQRTQQEDSAVYLCASSLDRTYEQYFGPGTRLTVT.

The rearrangement uses TRBV19 and TRBJ1-6; TRBD1 aligns across 8 bases. CDR1 and CDR2 from the germline V gene are LNHDA and SQIVND (reference sequence). This CDR3 has 11 amino acids. The trim removed 8 bases at V and 14 bases at J, leaving 5 bases unmatched. The CDR3 reads CASADRGTLHF. CDR3 DNA: TGTGCCAGTGCCGACAGGGGAACCCTCCACTTT.

The chain joins TRBV7-9 to TRBJ1-4; D is unclear. The CDR3 consists of 15 residues. V was pared by 7 bases and J by 2 bases, with 14 bases between. In germline, CDR1 is SEHNR, CDR2 FQNEAQ (reference sequence). CDR3 sequence reads: CASMFWAGTNEKLFF. In DNA, the CDR3 is TGTGCCAGCATGTTTTGGGCCGGCACTAATGAAAAACTGTTTTTT.

V and J are TRBV20-1 and TRBJ1-2; possible D gene TRBD1, 5 bases. The CDR3 has 14 residues. Trimming removed 8 bases from V and 1 base from J, with 17 bases in between. Germline CDR1 reads DFQATT; CDR2 reads SNEGSKA (reference sequence). The CDR3 nucleotides read TGCAGTCCCACCTCGGGGGGGAATAACTATGGCTACACCTTC. Its translation: CSPTSGGNNYGYTF.

The rearrangement joins TRBV7-9 to TRBJ1-6; D uncertain. V lost 4 bases, J lost 10 bases, and 11 bases lay in between. There are 13 residues in the CDR3. The germline CDR1 and CDR2 sequences are SEHNR and FQNEAQ (reference sequence). In nucleotides, the CDR3 is TGTGCCAGCAGCTCGAGTTGGAAATCACCCCTCCACTTT. As protein: CASSSSWKSPLHF.

The genes are TRBV9 and TRBJ1-1; no firm D call. Trimming removed 0 bases from V and 8 bases from J, with 14 bases in between. CDR1 SGDLS and CDR2 YYNGEE come from the germline V gene. The CDR3 covers 14 residues. The CDR3 region has the DNA TGTGCCAGCAGCGTAGATCCTAGGGATACAGAAGCTTTCTTT. This codes for CASSVDPRDTEAFF.

The rearrangement uses TRBV20-1 and TRBJ2-1, with 13 nucleotides matching TRBD2. V was pared by 3 bases and J by 10 bases, with 3 bases of the junction left unmatched. The CDR3 contains 13 residues. CDR1 and CDR2 (germline): DFQATT, SNEGSKA (reference sequence). The CDR3 DNA follows: TGCAGTGCTAGGGGACTAGCGGGGCTAGAGCAGTTCTTC. Amino acids: CSARGLAGLEQFF.

The V and J genes are TRBV29-1 and TRBJ2-7; 10 nucleotides agree with TRBD2. This CDR3 has 14 residues. The junction had 3 bases not matched to a gene; V was cut back by 4 bases and J by 0 bases. Germline CDR1 SQVTM, CDR2 ANQGSEA. The DNA of the CDR3 is TGCAGCGTTGGACTAGCGGGCCGCTCCTACGAGCAGTACTTC. This translates into CSVGLAGRSYEQYF.

The count of this clonotype is one. The V call is TRBV29-1, the J call TRBJ1-5; D is unresolved. Trimming took off 3 bases at V and 7 bases at J, with 10 bases between the two ends. The CDR3 covers 12 residues. CDR1 and CDR2 (germline): SQVTM, ANQGSEA. The DNA for the CDR3 is TGCAGCGTTGAGATAGACGGACAGCCCCAGCATTTT. Protein product: CSVEIDGQPQHF.

The chain uses TRBV2 and TRBJ2-5; unclear D gene. V was clipped by 7 bases and J by 5 bases, with 11 bases between them. This CDR3 is 12 amino acids long. Per the germline V gene, CDR1 is SNHLY and CDR2 is FYNNEI. CDR3 residues: CASNQDMETQYF. The DNA of the CDR3 is TGTGCCAGCAATCAAGATATGGAGACCCAGTACTTC.

This chain uses TRBV9 with TRBJ1-2, with TRBD1 matching over 8 bases. CDR1 is SGDLS, CDR2 YYNGEE, per germline. Trimming took 1 base from V and 4 from J; bases not matched to a gene: 3. There are 14 residues in the CDR3. DNA of the CDR3: TGTGCCAGCAGCGTACAGGGGGCGTCCTATGGCTACACCTTC. Translating gives CASSVQGASYGYTF.

V gene TRBV20-1 combines with J gene TRBJ2-7; possibly TRBD1 or TRBD2 for D (6 bases each). The germline CDR1 and CDR2 sequences are DFQATT and SNEGSKA (reference sequence). CDR3 length: 13 amino acids. V was shortened by 6 bases and J by 2 bases, with 14 bases between the two germline ends. CDR3 sequence (DNA): TGCAGTGCAACGCCCGGGGGCCCCTACGAGCAGTACTTC. Translation gives CSATPGGPYEQYF.